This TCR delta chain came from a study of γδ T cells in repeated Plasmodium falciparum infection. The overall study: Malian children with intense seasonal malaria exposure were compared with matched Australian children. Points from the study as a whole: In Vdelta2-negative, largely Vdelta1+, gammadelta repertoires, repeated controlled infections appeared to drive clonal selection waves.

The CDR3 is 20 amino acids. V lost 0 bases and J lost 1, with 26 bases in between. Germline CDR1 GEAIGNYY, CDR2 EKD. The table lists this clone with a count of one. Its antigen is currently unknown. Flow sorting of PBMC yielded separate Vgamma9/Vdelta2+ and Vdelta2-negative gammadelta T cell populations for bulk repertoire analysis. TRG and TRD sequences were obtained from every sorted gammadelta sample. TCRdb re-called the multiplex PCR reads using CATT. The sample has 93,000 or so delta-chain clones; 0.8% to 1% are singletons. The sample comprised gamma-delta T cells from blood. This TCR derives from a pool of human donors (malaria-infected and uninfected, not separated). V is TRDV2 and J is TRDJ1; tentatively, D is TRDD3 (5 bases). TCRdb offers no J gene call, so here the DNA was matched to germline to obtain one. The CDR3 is CACDTGPKLLVGGSTDKLIF. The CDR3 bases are TGTGCCTGTGACACCGGGCCAAAATTGTTAGTAGGGGGGTCCACCGATAAACTCATCTTT.